These 16 T cell receptor beta chains originate from one sample sequenced in a study of cytomegalovirus exposure and HLA in healthy donors. The PCR was carried out with 60 Vbeta primers and 13 Jbeta primers. Repertoires were generated with immunoSEQ multiplex PCR, while TCRdb's copy carries only in-frame clones and drops some. The data show some 180,000 clones, about four fifths seen once. The sample taken for sequencing was PBMCs. Receptors were obtained from a woman in her 30s in good health and CMV-seronegative.

CDR3 sequence (DNA): TGTGCCAGCAGCTGGGACGGGGGGGGGCTCCCCTACGAGCAGTACTTC. Translated, it gives CASSWDGGGLPYEQYF. V is TRBV5-4 and J is TRBJ2-7; 8 bases line up with TRBD2. Germline assignment: CDR1 SGHNT and CDR2 YYREEE (reference sequence). The CDR3 is 16 residues long. Losses at the gene ends were 3 bases for V and 2 bases for J; bases not matched to a gene: 10.

About this clone itself: The junction shows a germline mismatch at one end, possibly a read error. The chain links TRBV7-9 to TRBJ1-1; D remains ambiguous. Germline CDR1 is SEHNR and CDR2 is FQNEAQ (reference sequence). The CDR3 has 12 amino acids. This CDR3 is CSSSPPPAEAFF. CDR3 sequence (DNA): TGTTCCAGCAGCCCCCCTCCCGCTGAAGCTTTCTTT. The full variable domain, its missing parts supplied by reference TRBV7-9 and TRBJ1-1, is DTGVSQNPRHKITKRGQNVTFRCDPISEHNRLYWYRQTLGQGPEFLTYFQNEAQLEKSRLLSDRFSAERPKGSFSTLEIQRTEQGDSAMYLCSSSPPPAEAFFGQGTRLTVV.

J is TRBJ1-1 and V is TRBV4-3; TRBD1 matches at 9 bases. In germline, CDR1 is LGHNA, CDR2 YSLEER. The CDR3 runs 16 residues. The V segment lost 3 bases and the J segment 4 bases; nucleotides outside the gene matches: 9. Written as DNA, the CDR3 is TGCGCCAGCAGCCAGACTCCAACAGGGGGCGGCACTGAAGCTTTCTTT. This gives the protein CASSQTPTGGGTEAFF.

The chain carries TRBV19 and TRBJ1-2; TRBD1 matches 7 bases. This CDR3 is 17 amino acids long. The trim removed 5 bases at V and 2 bases at J, leaving 14 bases unmatched. Germline V gene lookup returns CDR1 LNHDA and CDR2 SQIVND (reference sequence). The CDR3, as DNA: TGTGCCAGTAGTCCCCGGGGTTTGGGCAGGGGGAACTATGGCTACACCTTC. It yields the protein CASSPRGLGRGNYGYTF.

In DNA form, the CDR3 reads TGTGCCAGCAGCTCGTCGGTTAAAGAGACCCAGTACTTC. Translation gives CASSSSVKETQYF. V and J are TRBV7-9 and TRBJ2-5, with D hard to call. This CDR3 is 13 amino acids long. Germline V gives CDR1 SEHNR, CDR2 FQNEAQ (reference sequence). V lost 4 bases and J 3 bases, leaving 9 bases between the germline ends.

The chain couples TRBV18 to TRBJ2-3, with 8 bases identical to TRBD2. This CDR3 comprises 17 residues. V shed 3 bases and J 6 bases; nucleotides not matched to a gene: 14. Germline V gene data show CDR1 as KGHSH and CDR2 as LQKENI. In nucleotides, the CDR3 is TGTGCCAGCTCACCTCGAGCACCCGCGGGAGGATGGGATACGCAGTATTTT. It is translated as CASSPRAPAGGWDTQYF.

This chain connects TRBV5-1 to TRBJ2-5; 9 bases match TRBD2. V was clipped by 4 bases and J by 1 base; unmatched bases: 5. CDR3 size: 15 residues. Germline V gene sequence: CDR1 SGHRS, CDR2 YFSETQ. CDR3 DNA sequence: TGCGCCAGCAGCGCGGGTAGCGGGGGCCAAGAGACCCAGTACTTC. It encodes CASSAGSGGQETQYF.

The rearrangement links TRBV7-9 to TRBJ2-3; 13 bases agree with TRBD2. The CDR3 has 19 amino acids. V trimming: 5 bases; J trimming: 1 base; junction bases outside the gene matches: 12. The germline V gene encodes CDR1 SEHNR and CDR2 FQNEAQ (reference sequence). CDR3 coding DNA: TGTGCCAGCAGCCCTCCCGGACTAGCGGGGGCCTTTGGCACAGATACGCAGTATTTT. Encoded protein: CASSPPGLAGAFGTDTQYF.

This clone was seen only a few times. V is TRBV7-9 and J is TRBJ2-1, with 10 bases matching TRBD2. There are 14 residues in the CDR3. Trimming at V came to 3 bases and at J to 6 bases, leaving 2 bases not matched to a gene. In germline, CDR1 is SEHNR, CDR2 FQNEAQ (reference sequence). Here the CDR3 DNA reads TGTGCCAGCAGCTTCATAGCGGGGGGCAATGAGCAGTTCTTC. Its translation is CASSFIAGGNEQFF.

V and J are TRBV27 and TRBJ1-1; D may be TRBD1 (5 bases). Trimming removed 5 bases from V and 4 bases from J, with 11 bases in between. The CDR3 spans 13 residues. Germline loops: CDR1 MNHEY, CDR2 SMNVEV (reference sequence). The CDR3 DNA reads as TGTGCCAGCAGTAGGGCCGGGGGCACTGAAGCTTTCTTT. It codes for CASSRAGGTEAFF.

The chain couples TRBV2 to TRBJ1-2; weak D call: TRBD1 (5 bases). The CDR3 loop spans 13 amino acids. Looked up from germline, CDR1 is SNHLY and CDR2 is FYNNEI. The V end lost 4 bases, the J end lost 1 base, and 7 bases lay between the germline ends. The CDR3 nucleotides read TGTGCCAGCAGTGTGGACAATAACTATGGCTACACCTTC. As protein: CASSVDNNYGYTF.

V is TRBV4-1 and J is TRBJ1-1; 7 nucleotides align to TRBD1. The V gene end was trimmed by 1 base and the J gene end by 5 bases; junction bases not matched to a gene: 16. The CDR3 length is 18 residues. CDR1 and CDR2 from the germline V gene are MGHRA and YSYEKL. The DNA for the CDR3 is TGCGCCAGCAGCCAAGTTTATTTCCGGCAGGGGGGCCGGACTGAAGCTTTCTTT. It is translated as CASSQVYFRQGGRTEAFF.

The table lists this clone with a few counts. The chain employs TRBV2 and TRBJ1-3; D call uncertain. Trimming took off 6 bases at V and 5 bases at J, with 8 bases between the two ends. CDR1 and CDR2 from the germline V gene are SNHLY and FYNNEI. This CDR3 has 12 residues. The CDR3, as DNA: TGTGCCAGCAGGTCCACTAGAAACACCATATATTTT. It specifies CASRSTRNTIYF.

Points on this clone: One junction end disagrees with the germline gene, perhaps due to a read error. The J gene is TRBJ1-2, the V gene TRBV2; TRBD1 is a possible D gene (5 bases). The V gene's germline CDR1 is SNHLY and CDR2 FYNNEI. The CDR3 extends over 12 amino acids. The CDR3, as DNA: TGTGCCAGCACCTGGTGGGACTACGGCTACACCTTC. Translated, it gives CASTWWDYGYTF.

This clone was counted between two and nine times. Sequence at one end of the junction differs from germline and may be a read error. The chain combines TRBV7-2 with TRBJ1-2; TRBD1 matches at 7 bases. The CDR3 loop spans 15 amino acids. CDR1 is SGHTA, CDR2 FQGNSA, per germline. The DNA of the CDR3 is TGTGCCAGCAGCTCAGGGGGACTCAAAAACTATGGCTACTCCTTC. Protein product: CASSSGGLKNYGYSF.

The chain couples TRBV4-2 to TRBJ2-1; TRBD2 matches 9 bases. CDR1 is LGHNA and CDR2 is YNFKEQ in the germline V gene. The CDR3 runs to 15 residues. The ends lost 1 base at V and 6 bases at J; junction bases unmatched: 4. In DNA, the CDR3 is TGTGCCAGCAGCCAAGGCGGGGGGGCTGGCAATGAGCAGTTCTTC. Amino acid sequence: CASSQGGGAGNEQFF.